Each of the 14 T cell receptor beta chains below was sequenced from the same sample in a study of OX40 agonist ivuxolimab in advanced cancers. Profiling relied on immunoSEQ multiplex PCR, and the TCRdb table lists in-frame clones only, not all of them. The sample holds about 60,000 clones, around 90% seen once. The source was CD4+ or CD8+ T cells sorted from blood, collected in a trial of the OX40 agonist ivuxolimab. These TCRs come from an adult with an advanced solid tumor such as melanoma, head and neck, liver or kidney cancer.

This chain links TRBV28 with TRBJ2-7; TRBD1 matches at 11 bases. The CDR3 consists of 15 residues. Germline CDR1 MDHEN, CDR2 SYDVKM. The ends lost 2 bases at V and 6 bases at J; junction bases unmatched: 6. Here the CDR3 reads CASSLITGTGGEQYF. The CDR3, as DNA: TGTGCCAGCAGTTTAATAACCGGGACAGGGGGCGAGCAGTACTTC.

The genes are TRBV19 and TRBJ1-1; no definite D call. Germline V gene sequence: CDR1 LNHDA, CDR2 SQIVND (reference sequence). The V end was cut by 7 bases, the J end by 2 bases, with 8 bases between. The CDR3 has 12 amino acids. The CDR3 DNA is TGTGCCAGTAAGGAGCAAAACACTGAAGCTTTCTTT. This sequence encodes CASKEQNTEAFF.

CDR3 DNA: TGTGCCAGCAGTTACACCGGGACTACTACAGATACGCAGTATTTT. Amino acids: CASSYTGTTTDTQYF. This rearrangement joins TRBV6-4 to TRBJ2-3; 7 positions agree with TRBD2. Germline lookup yields CDR1 MRHNA and CDR2 SNTAGT. After removal of 5 bases from V and 3 bases from J, the junction contained 8 bases not matched to a gene. The length of the CDR3 is 15 residues.

The chain employs TRBV19 and TRBJ1-1, with D hard to call. Germline V gives CDR1 LNHDA, CDR2 SQIVND (reference sequence). This CDR3 has 13 amino acids. V lost 4 bases, J lost 1 base, and 7 bases lay in between. The DNA of the CDR3 is TGTGCCAGTAGTAAAATTCGGAACACTGAAGCTTTCTTT. Translated, it gives CASSKIRNTEAFF.

The chain carries TRBV6-1 and TRBJ1-5; 7 bases are shared with TRBD1. J gave up 4 bases and V 4 bases, and 7 bases lay outside the gene matches. CDR1 and CDR2 (germline): MNHNS, SASEGT. This CDR3 contains 15 residues. The CDR3 spells CASSVLGTANQPQHF. In DNA form, the CDR3 reads TGTGCCAGCAGTGTCCTCGGGACAGCTAATCAGCCCCAGCATTTT.

The chain has TRBV7-2 and TRBJ1-1; possible D gene TRBD1, 6 bases. The V gene's germline CDR1 is SGHTA and CDR2 FQGNSA. This CDR3 comprises 13 residues. The ends were cut back, 5 bases at V and 1 base at J, with 8 bases in the middle. The CDR3 DNA reads TGTGCCAGCAGCGGCAGGGGGAACACTGAAGCTTTCTTT. Encoded protein: CASSGRGNTEAFF.

This chain links TRBV7-9 with TRBJ2-2; 7 bases fit TRBD2. The CDR3 loop spans 15 amino acids. CDR1 is SEHNR and CDR2 is FQNEAQ in the germline V gene (reference sequence). The J segment lost 2 bases and the V segment lost 5 bases, leaving 5 bases of the junction unmatched. The CDR3 region has the DNA TGTGCCAGCAGCCCTAGCGGCAGAAACACCGGGGAGCTGTTTTTT. It translates to CASSPSGRNTGELFF.

V is TRBV6-1 and J is TRBJ2-5; TRBD2 aligns across 14 bases. J was trimmed by 5 bases and V by 4 bases; bases with no gene match: 6. The germline gives CDR1 MNHNS, CDR2 SASEGT. CDR3 length: 16 residues. The CDR3 nucleotides are TGTGCCAGCAGTGCCTTGGGACTAGCGGGAGTCGAGACCCAGTACTTC. Translated, it gives CASSALGLAGVETQYF.

The chain couples TRBV4-1 to TRBJ1-5; D might be TRBD1 (5 bases). Germline V gene data show CDR1 as MGHRA and CDR2 as YSYEKL. CDR3 size: 16 residues. The V end was cut by 0 bases, the J end by 2 bases, with 11 bases between. CDR3 sequence (DNA): TGCGCCAGCAGCCAAGATCTTGGAGGGGGCAATCAGCCCCAGCATTTT. Protein sequence: CASSQDLGGGNQPQHF.

The V gene is TRBV18, the J gene TRBJ1-1, with 7 positions matching TRBD1. The germline V gene has CDR1 KGHSH and CDR2 LQKENI. Trimming at V came to 5 bases and at J to 1 base, leaving 4 bases not matched to a gene. The CDR3 runs to 14 residues. CDR3 amino acids: CASSWGQTNTEAFF. The CDR3 DNA is TGTGCCAGCTCATGGGGACAGACGAACACTGAAGCTTTCTTT.

For this clone: The junction shows a germline mismatch at one end, possibly a read error. This rearrangement joins TRBV6-5 to TRBJ2-3; TRBD2 is a possible D gene (6 bases). CDR1 MNHEY and CDR2 SVGAGI come from the germline V gene. This CDR3 is 14 amino acids long. As DNA, the CDR3 is TGTGCCAGCAGGGCGGGACTTGCGACACACCATTCGGTTTTT. This codes for CASRAGLATHHSVF.

This chain links TRBV11-2 with TRBJ1-2, with D possibly TRBD1 on 6 matching bases. Trimming took off 5 bases at V and 8 bases at J, with 18 bases between the two ends. The CDR3 is 14 residues long. Germline V CDR1 and CDR2: SGHAT, FQNNGV. CDR3 amino acids: CASSRPPGGQGYTF. DNA for the CDR3: TGTGCCAGCAGCAGGCCCCCGGGGGGGCAAGGCTACACCTTC.

This clone showed up just a few times. V usage is TRBV11-2 and J usage is TRBJ2-5, with D perhaps TRBD1 (5 bases). The V and J ends lost 8 bases and 5 bases respectively, with 15 bases between them. Per the germline V gene, CDR1 is SGHAT and CDR2 is FQNNGV. The CDR3 runs to 13 residues. DNA for the CDR3: TGTGCCAGCGGAAGGGGTCGTCGGGAGACCCAGTACTTC. It translates to CASGRGRRETQYF.

The V gene is TRBV5-5, the J gene TRBJ2-5; the D is unclear. Per germline, CDR1 SGHKS and CDR2 YYEKEE (reference sequence). Trimming removed 0 bases at V and 5 bases at J, with 11 bases between. The CDR3 extends over 14 amino acids. In nucleotides, the CDR3 is TGTGCCAGCAGCTTGGCCCCCTTTCGGGAGACCCAGTACTTC. Translated: CASSLAPFRETQYF.